This TCR beta chain was observed in a study of T cell repertoires in cytomegalovirus infection. Study information: Through public TCR beta signatures, both CMV infection and matching HLA type were indicated.

The CDR3 loop spans 15 amino acids. CDR1 SNHLY and CDR2 FYNNEI come from the germline V gene. The V end lost 3 bases, the J end lost 2 bases, and 12 bases lay between the germline ends. TCRdb processed the reads anew with MiXCR; each CDR3 protein has one entry. The table lists around 740,000 distinct CDR3 sequences, 35% to 45% of them singletons, with 2.5% to 3.5% in the top ten. The sequenced material came from PBMCs. The rearrangement links TRBV2 to TRBJ2-3, with D perhaps being TRBD1 or TRBD2 (6 bases each). This clonotype originated in a human donor in good health (CMV status not recorded). Some clones in this sample may be carry-over from other donors' samples. For the CDR3, the DNA is TGTGCCAGCAGTGATTGGGCGGGACACACAGATACGCAGTATTTT. Translation gives CASSDWAGHTDTQYF.